These 30 T cell receptor beta chains were all obtained from the same sample, sequenced in a study of Tregs in tolerant kidney transplant recipients. The repertoire was sequenced with immunoSEQ multiplex PCR; TCRdb's copy has only in-frame clones and lacks some. The table includes 50,000 to 55,000 clones, about 89% detected once. Recipients received nonmyeloablative bone marrow transplants from related graft donors, with transient mixed chimerism. Sequencing was performed on CD8+ T cells from blood (PBMCs), taken 24 months after the transplant. The receptors come from a human patient who received a combined kidney and bone marrow transplant. Among the T cells, some may be from the graft donor.

The chain links TRBV5-4 to TRBJ2-7; D gene ambiguous. The CDR3 spans 13 residues. CDR1 is SGHNT, CDR2 YYREEE, per germline (reference sequence). V dropped 2 bases and J dropped 2 bases, with 8 bases sitting between them. For the CDR3, the DNA is TGTGCCAGCAGCTTCGGAGAGCCCTACGAGCAGTACTTC. Translating it yields CASSFGEPYEQYF.

This clone showed up just a few times. CDR3 bases: TGTGCCAGCTTTGACAGGGTAGGCGCAGATACGCAGTATTTT. Its translation is CASFDRVGADTQYF. The J gene is TRBJ2-3, the V gene TRBV2; TRBD1 matches at 7 bases. V shed 8 bases, J shed 4 bases, and the junction held 9 bases outside the gene matches. In germline, CDR1 is SNHLY, CDR2 FYNNEI. The CDR3 contains 14 residues.

The chain is built from TRBV4-1 and TRBJ1-1; TRBD1 might be the D (5 bases). V was cut by 2 bases and J by 4 bases, with 11 bases left in between. The germline V gene has CDR1 MGHRA and CDR2 YSYEKL. CDR3 size: 14 residues. CDR3 DNA: TGCGCCAGCAGCCAAATCCAGGGAGGCACTGAAGCTTTCTTT. It yields the protein CASSQIQGGTEAFF.

The rearrangement uses TRBV7-6 and TRBJ1-2, with a weak D call TRBD1 (6 bases). Per the germline V gene, CDR1 is SGHVS and CDR2 is FNYEAQ. CDR3 length equals 15 residues. V dropped 1 base and J dropped 6 bases, with 15 bases sitting between them. CDR3 loop: CASSLGGRGRDGYTF. The CDR3 nucleotides are TGTGCCAGCAGCTTAGGTGGCAGGGGAAGAGATGGCTACACCTTC.

V usage is TRBV18 and J usage is TRBJ1-1, with D possibly being TRBD1 (5 bases). Trimming stripped 0 bases from V and 4 bases from J, with 12 bases between. The germline V gene has CDR1 KGHSH and CDR2 LQKENI. The CDR3 is made up of 15 amino acids. CDR3 sequence reads: CASSPPGGAGTEAFF. The CDR3 bases are TGTGCCAGCTCACCACCAGGAGGGGCGGGCACTGAAGCTTTCTTT.

The V call is TRBV5-1, the J call TRBJ2-5, with 11 nucleotides matching TRBD1. The CDR3 loop spans 18 amino acids. Germline loops: CDR1 SGHRS, CDR2 YFSETQ. The V segment lost 4 bases and the J segment 0 bases; nucleotides outside the gene matches: 11. The CDR3 spells CASSESGQGDEYQETQYF. The CDR3 coding sequence is TGCGCCAGCAGCGAATCGGGACAGGGGGACGAGTACCAAGAGACCCAGTACTTC.

The chain employs TRBV6-1 and TRBJ2-4, with D perhaps matching TRBD1 (6 bases). CDR3 size: 13 residues. Germline-derived CDR1 and CDR2 are MNHNS and SASEGT. Trimming shortened V by 6 bases and J by 6 bases, and 12 bases separated the two germline ends. DNA of the CDR3: TGTGCCAGCAGACCAGGACAGATAAACATTCAGTACTTC. Protein product: CASRPGQINIQYF.

This chain uses TRBV27 with TRBJ2-1, with a possible D match to TRBD1 (6 bases). V lost 0 bases and J 7 bases, leaving 13 bases between the germline ends. The V gene's germline CDR1 is MNHEY and CDR2 SMNVEV (reference sequence). CDR3 length: 15 residues. The CDR3 nucleotides read TGTGCCAGCAGTTTATCGGCAGGGGTGGCTAATGAGCAGTTCTTC. It encodes CASSLSAGVANEQFF.

This chain connects TRBV13 to TRBJ1-5, with a possible D match to TRBD1 (6 bases). The CDR3 has 14 amino acids. V was trimmed by 8 bases and J by 10 bases, leaving 21 bases between them. Germline lookup yields CDR1 PRHDT and CDR2 FYEKMQ (reference sequence). The CDR3 sequence is CASGLGGADGPQHF. The CDR3 nucleotides are TGTGCCAGCGGGTTGGGGGGGGCCGACGGACCCCAGCATTTT.

V and J are TRBV7-2 and TRBJ2-1; 8 nucleotides line up with TRBD1. Trimming cost V 5 bases and J 6 bases; bases outside gene matches: 12. Germline-derived CDR1 and CDR2 are SGHTA and FQGNSA. CDR3 length equals 16 residues. The CDR3 DNA reads TGTGCCAGCAGCACCCATCCCGGGACAGGTAGCAATGAGCAGTTCTTC. It yields the protein CASSTHPGTGSNEQFF.

In its sample, this clone was seen once. This rearrangement joins TRBV9 to TRBJ2-7; TRBD1 aligns across 8 bases. This CDR3 has 15 amino acids. Germline V gives CDR1 SGDLS, CDR2 YYNGEE. V lost 3 bases, J lost 1 base, and 6 bases stayed unmatched. The DNA for the CDR3 is TGTGCCAGCAGCGCCGACAGGGGAGATTCCTACGAGCAGTACTTC. This gives the protein CASSADRGDSYEQYF.

The chain uses TRBV4-3 and TRBJ2-5, with 9 nucleotides matching TRBD2. Near its end, the DNA agrees better with TRBJ2-7, so the J call may be wrong. The CDR3 length is 14 residues. Germline loops: CDR1 LGHNA, CDR2 YSLEER. CDR3 residues: CASSQLAGNYEQYF. CDR3 nucleotide sequence: TGCGCCAGCAGCCAACTAGCGGGGAATTACGAGCAGTACTTC.

V gene TRBV4-2 combines with J gene TRBJ2-7, with D maybe TRBD2 (7 bases). Germline lookup yields CDR1 LGHNA and CDR2 YNFKEQ. CDR3 length: 14 amino acids. V dropped 0 bases and J dropped 2 bases, with 8 bases sitting between them. CDR3 DNA: TGTGCCAGCAGCCAAGAGGGGGGGCCCTACGAGCAGTACTTC. This gives the protein CASSQEGGPYEQYF.

In its sample, this clone was seen once. The rearrangement links TRBV5-4 to TRBJ2-3; D perhaps matches TRBD1 (5 bases). The germline V gene encodes CDR1 SGHNT and CDR2 YYREEE (reference sequence). Between the trimmed V and J ends, which lost 6 bases and 4 bases, there was a span of 21 bases. This CDR3 region has 16 residues. CDR3 DNA sequence: TGTGCCAGCACCCAAGCCAGGGTGGATGGTGCAGATACGCAGTATTTT. This codes for CASTQARVDGADTQYF.

This chain joins TRBV23-1 and TRBJ1-4; D is unresolved. Being an ORF, TRBV23-1 has a function that is uncertain. CDR3 size: 17 residues. Trimming stripped 0 bases from V and 7 bases from J, with 18 bases between. CDR3 nucleotides: TGCGCCAGCAGTCAATCCAAGCTGGCGGCAGTGGGTGAAAAACTGTTTTTT. Amino acids: CASSQSKLAAVGEKLFF.

The chain has TRBV7-2 and TRBJ2-7; 9 bases fit TRBD1. V lost 8 bases and J lost 6; bases outside the gene matches: 14. The length of the CDR3 is 15 residues. Germline assignment: CDR1 SGHTA and CDR2 FQGNSA. This CDR3 is CASADTGTGSAEQYF. The CDR3 bases are TGTGCCAGCGCGGATACCGGGACAGGGTCGGCCGAGCAGTACTTC.

The chain couples TRBV15 to TRBJ2-7, with D possibly matching TRBD2 (5 bases). The germline V and J ends were trimmed by 3 bases and 3 bases, with 12 bases remaining between them. This CDR3 region has 14 residues. Per the germline V gene, CDR1 is LNHNV and CDR2 is YYDKDF (reference sequence). In DNA, the CDR3 is TGTGCCACCAGCAGCCGGGATAATAACTACGAGCAGTACTTC. It is translated as CATSSRDNNYEQYF.

V is TRBV11-2 and J is TRBJ2-1, with TRBD1 as a possible D gene (6 bases). CDR3 size: 16 residues. With 5 bases removed from V and 8 bases from J, the gap between germline ends came to 22 bases. Per the germline V gene, CDR1 is SGHAT and CDR2 is FQNNGV. In DNA, the CDR3 is TGTGCCAGCAGCCCGACGCCAGGGGTGAATACGCATGAGCAGTTCTTC. Translated, it gives CASSPTPGVNTHEQFF.

This chain links TRBV9 with TRBJ2-2; perhaps TRBD2 as D (5 bases). V lost 0 bases and J 7 bases, leaving 13 bases between the germline ends. The CDR3 consists of 15 residues. Germline assignment: CDR1 SGDLS and CDR2 YYNGEE. CDR3 nucleotides: TGTGCCAGCAGCGTAGGGGGAACGAGGGTCGGGGAGCTGTTTTTT. This encodes CASSVGGTRVGELFF.

This clone has just one count. This chain uses TRBV30 with TRBJ2-1; D remains unclear. CDR3 size: 12 residues. Germline V gene sequence: CDR1 GTSNPN, CDR2 SVGIG (reference sequence). V lost 0 bases to trimming and J lost 6 bases, with 6 bases between them. CDR3 protein: CAWSVWPNEQFF. CDR3 in DNA: TGTGCCTGGAGTGTATGGCCCAATGAGCAGTTCTTC. The whole variable domain, filled in from reference TRBV30 and TRBJ2-1, reads SQTIHQWPATLVQPVGSPLSLECTVEGTSNPNLYWYRQAAGRGLQLLFYSVGIGQISSEVPQNLSASRPQDRQFILSSKKLLLSDSGFYLCAWSVWPNEQFFGPGTRLTVL.

The rearrangement links TRBV6-5 to TRBJ1-4; no reliable D call. Germline loops: CDR1 MNHEY, CDR2 SVGAGI. The length of the CDR3 is 12 residues. V shed 2 bases and J shed 5 bases, with 3 bases lying between them. CDR3 sequence: CASSYTNEKLFF. For the CDR3, the DNA is TGTGCCAGCAGTTACACAAATGAAAAACTGTTTTTT.

This clone occurred a few times. This sample includes further DNA sequences coding for the same CDR3. The rearrangement links TRBV7-2 to TRBJ2-1, with TRBD2 matching 8 bases. Trimming cost V 5 bases and J 4 bases; bases outside gene matches: 7. Looked up from germline, CDR1 is SGHTA and CDR2 is FQGNSA. The CDR3 is 15 residues long. The CDR3: CASSRTSGPYNEQFF. DNA for the CDR3: TGTGCCAGCAGCCGAACTAGCGGACCATACAATGAGCAGTTCTTC.

The genes are TRBV9 and TRBJ2-7; tentatively, D is TRBD2 (6 bases). With 0 bases removed from V and 3 bases from J, the gap between germline ends came to 13 bases. Per the germline V gene, CDR1 is SGDLS and CDR2 is YYNGEE. The CDR3 totals 15 residues. The CDR3 spells CASSVDPAEGYEQYF. The CDR3 DNA reads TGTGCCAGCAGCGTAGACCCAGCGGAGGGCTACGAGCAGTACTTC.

As DNA, the CDR3 is TGTGCCAGCAGCTTAGTCGGCGGGAGGGCCAACGGTGAGCAGTTCTTC. Protein sequence: CASSLVGGRANGEQFF. The chain combines TRBV13 with TRBJ2-1, with 9 bases lining up with TRBD2. This CDR3 spans 16 amino acids. Looked up from germline, CDR1 is PRHDT and CDR2 is FYEKMQ (reference sequence). With 1 base clipped from V and 9 bases from J, the junction kept 10 bases outside the gene matches.

As DNA, the CDR3 is TGTGCCAGTAATAACGGGGGTAGAGATGGCTACACCTTC. Translated, it gives CASNNGGRDGYTF. This chain links TRBV19 with TRBJ1-2, with a tentative D call TRBD1 (5 bases). CDR3 length: 13 amino acids. Trimming shortened V by 7 bases and J by 6 bases, and 15 bases separated the two germline ends. Germline lookup yields CDR1 LNHDA and CDR2 SQIVND (reference sequence).

This chain connects TRBV9 to TRBJ2-1; TRBD2 matches at 7 bases. This CDR3 comprises 16 residues. The germline V gene has CDR1 SGDLS and CDR2 YYNGEE. Trimming removed 4 bases from V and 3 bases from J; junction bases left unmatched: 10. The CDR3 nucleotides are TGTGCCAGCAGCCCCCCCGGCGGGAGTGGCTACAATGAGCAGTTCTTC. Its translation is CASSPPGGSGYNEQFF.

The J gene is TRBJ2-1, the V gene TRBV7-9; D possibly corresponds to TRBD1 (6 bases). The CDR3 runs 13 residues. In germline, CDR1 is SEHNR, CDR2 FQNEAQ (reference sequence). V dropped 5 bases and J dropped 3 bases, with 8 bases sitting between them. In nucleotides, the CDR3 is TGTGCCAGCAGCGGACAGATCTACAATGAGCAGTTCTTC. Encoded protein: CASSGQIYNEQFF.

The chain recombines TRBV7-6 with TRBJ2-2, with 13 bases lining up with TRBD2. CDR1 and CDR2 from the germline V gene are SGHVS and FNYEAQ. Trimming took 4 bases from V and 5 from J; bases not matched to a gene: 10. The CDR3 contains 18 residues. This CDR3 reads CASSYGLAGERRTGELFF. The CDR3 DNA sequence: TGTGCCAGCAGCTATGGACTAGCGGGAGAGCGGCGGACCGGGGAGCTGTTTTTT.

Comment on this clone: The sample holds other DNA sequences that translate to the same CDR3. The rearrangement links TRBV5-4 to TRBJ1-6; D is undetermined. The CDR3 contains 12 residues. Germline lookup yields CDR1 SGHNT and CDR2 YYREEE (reference sequence). V lost 3 bases, J lost 5 bases, and 3 bases lay in between. CDR3 bases: TGTGCCAGCAGCTCTAATAATTCACCCCTCCACTTT. Protein product: CASSSNNSPLHF.

Note on this clone: One junction end does not reproduce the germline sequence, and a read error may be involved. Other DNA sequences of this sample code for an identical CDR3. This chain connects TRBV27 to TRBJ2-7; maybe TRBD1 (5 bases). The germline gives CDR1 MNHEY, CDR2 SMNVEV (reference sequence). The CDR3 loop spans 13 amino acids. CDR3 protein: CASSLVGDYEQYF. CDR3 bases: TGTGCCAGCAGTTTGGTAGGGGATTACGAGCAGTATTTC.